This entry lists 29 T cell receptor beta chains sequenced from one sample in a study of T-cell memory formation after mild COVID-19. One entry per CDR3 protein, called by TCRdb with MiXCR from the 5' RACE reads. The table has 200,000 to 300,000 distinct CDR3 sequences, 16% seen once. Sequencing used PBMCs or a T cell subset sorted from them (not recorded which). The receptors originated from a man between 18 and 29 years old who had mild COVID-19 (a few samples of this study predate the infection). Cell type and time point are not known.

This chain connects TRBV20-1 to TRBJ2-1; 10 nucleotides agree with TRBD2. Germline V lookup: CDR1 DFQATT, CDR2 SNEGSKA (reference sequence). The CDR3 is made up of 18 amino acids. V was clipped by 5 bases and J by 8 bases; unmatched bases: 21. CDR3 coding DNA: TGCAGTGCTTACCTTTGGGTGGTAGCGGGGGGAACAGTCGATGAGCAGTTCTTC. Protein product: CSAYLWVVAGGTVDEQFF.

J is TRBJ2-1 and V is TRBV4-3; possible D gene TRBD1, 5 bases. Germline CDR1 LGHNA, CDR2 YSLEER. Between the trimmed V and J ends, which lost 4 bases and 2 bases, there was a span of 15 bases. The CDR3 has 16 residues. This CDR3 is CASSRSRAGTYNEQFF. In nucleotides, the CDR3 is TGCGCCAGCAGCCGCAGTAGGGCAGGGACCTACAATGAGCAGTTCTTC.

This chain links TRBV2 with TRBJ2-7, with D possibly TRBD2 on 6 matching bases. The CDR3 has 13 amino acids. Germline V gene lookup returns CDR1 SNHLY and CDR2 FYNNEI. V lost 6 bases, J lost 3 bases, and 12 bases lay in between. As DNA, the CDR3 is TGTGCCAGCAGCAGAAGGCGGGACTACGAGCAGTACGTC. Its protein product is CASSRRRDYEQYV.

The rearrangement joins TRBV20-1 to TRBJ2-5, with D possibly TRBD1 on 5 matching bases. CDR3 length equals 14 residues. V lost 6 bases, J lost 1 base, and 15 bases lay in between. Germline assignment: CDR1 DFQATT and CDR2 SNEGSKA (reference sequence). The CDR3 is CSAAVAQVQETQYF. The DNA of the CDR3 is TGCAGTGCCGCTGTGGCACAGGTCCAAGAGACCCAGTACTTC.

In its sample, this clonotype was seen a few times. The chain links TRBV7-6 to TRBJ2-2; D is undetermined. The germline V gene encodes CDR1 SGHVS and CDR2 FNYEAQ. Between the trimmed V and J ends, which lost 2 bases and 4 bases, there was a span of 5 bases. The CDR3 is 13 residues long. The CDR3: CASSLYGTGELFF. The CDR3, as DNA: TGTGCCAGCAGCTTATATGGCACCGGGGAGCTGTTTTTT.

There are a few counts of this clonotype. The rearrangement links TRBV7-9 to TRBJ2-1; 7 nucleotides line up with TRBD1. The CDR3 spans 14 residues. J gave up 8 bases and V 3 bases, and 7 bases lay outside the gene matches. Germline V gives CDR1 SEHNR, CDR2 FQNEAQ (reference sequence). The CDR3 DNA is TGTGCCAGCAGCTTTGACAGGGCACAGGATGAGCAGTTCTTC. Its translation: CASSFDRAQDEQFF. Filled out from reference TRBV7-9 and TRBJ2-1, the complete variable domain reads DTGVSQNPRHKITKRGQNVTFRCDPISEHNRLYWYRQTLGQGPEFLTYFQNEAQLEKSRLLSDRFSAERPKGSFSTLEIQRTEQGDSAMYLCASSFDRAQDEQFFGPGTRLTVL.

This clonotype has at least ten counts. V usage is TRBV6-5 and J usage is TRBJ2-1; 8 positions agree with TRBD2. The CDR3 has 15 residues. Losses at the gene ends were 2 bases for V and 8 bases for J; bases not matched to a gene: 8. Germline CDR1 MNHEY, CDR2 SVGAGI. CDR3 DNA: TGTGCCAGCAGTTACGCCCACGGGGGGGTCGATGAGCAGTTCTTC. Its protein is CASSYAHGGVDEQFF.

The chain has TRBV7-9 and TRBJ1-5, with D perhaps TRBD1 (5 bases). CDR3 length: 13 residues. V gave up 3 bases and J gave up 7 bases, with 10 bases separating them. Germline V gene lookup returns CDR1 SEHNR and CDR2 FQNEAQ (reference sequence). CDR3 amino acids: CASSLTVGQPQHF. CDR3 DNA: TGTGCCAGCAGCTTGACAGTCGGGCAGCCCCAGCATTTT.

The chain links TRBV4-3 to TRBJ2-3; the match to TRBD2 covers 8 bases. Germline CDR1 LGHNA, CDR2 YSLEER. The junction had 12 bases not matched to a gene; V was cut back by 3 bases and J by 1 base. The CDR3 sequence is 18 residues long. This CDR3 is CASSHFRGGLQRTDTQYF. The CDR3 coding sequence is TGCGCCAGCAGCCACTTTCGGGGGGGCCTCCAGCGCACAGATACGCAGTATTTT.

There are a few counts of this clonotype. The chain couples TRBV5-1 to TRBJ2-7; 10 bases line up with TRBD1. The CDR3 is 15 residues long. With V trimmed by 7 bases and J by 5 bases, 12 bases remained unmatched. The germline gives CDR1 SGHRS, CDR2 YFSETQ. The DNA for the CDR3 is TGCGCCAGCTCTATCCCGGGACAGGGGTCCCACGAGCAGTACTTC. Translated: CASSIPGQGSHEQYF. Filled out from reference TRBV5-1 and TRBJ2-7, the complete variable domain reads KAGVTQTPRYLIKTRGQQVTLSCSPISGHRSVSWYQQTPGQGLQFLFEYFSETQRNKGNFPGRFSGRQFSNSRSEMNVSTLELGDSALYLCASSIPGQGSHEQYFGPGTRLTVT.

This clonotype occurred a few times. The chain uses TRBV10-2 and TRBJ2-5; possible D gene TRBD2, 5 bases. CDR1 WSHSY and CDR2 SAAADI come from the germline V gene. This CDR3 has 14 residues. The V end lost 0 bases, the J end lost 2 bases, and 7 bases lay between the germline ends. This CDR3 reads CASSESRGQETQYF. In DNA, the CDR3 is TGCGCCAGCAGTGAGTCCCGGGGACAAGAGACCCAGTACTTC.

V gene TRBV7-8 combines with J gene TRBJ2-7, with D tentatively TRBD1 or TRBD2 (5 bases each). CDR3 length: 14 residues. Germline loops: CDR1 SGHVS, CDR2 FQNEAQ. Trimming cost V 7 bases and J 2 bases, with 15 bases left between them. The CDR3 DNA reads as TGTGCCAGCACCGAAGGGGACGGGCCCTACGAGCAGTACTTC. Translation gives CASTEGDGPYEQYF.

This clonotype was seen more than once but under ten times. The chain couples TRBV6-5 to TRBJ2-1; 9 positions match TRBD2. The CDR3 consists of 14 residues. The germline V gene has CDR1 MNHEY and CDR2 SVGAGI. The ends lost 3 bases at V and 10 bases at J; junction bases unmatched: 7. The CDR3 loop reads CASSYEAGGREQFF. CDR3 nucleotides: TGTGCCAGCAGTTATGAGGCGGGGGGGCGCGAGCAGTTCTTC.

This clonotype was seen a handful of times. The chain combines TRBV29-1 with TRBJ1-1; D is possibly TRBD1 (6 bases). CDR1 is SQVTM and CDR2 is ANQGSEA in the germline V gene. V lost 6 bases and J lost 1, with 15 bases in between. The CDR3 is 14 residues long. The CDR3 loop reads CSVDRQETNTEAFF. Here the CDR3 DNA reads TGCAGCGTCGACCGACAGGAGACGAACACTGAAGCTTTCTTT.

The V and J genes are TRBV6-2 or TRBV6-3 and TRBJ2-1; D is perhaps TRBD2 (5 bases). CDR1 and CDR2 (germline): MNHEY, SVGEGT. The CDR3 has 15 residues. Trimming took off 10 bases at V and 1 base at J, with 17 bases between the two ends. CDR3 sequence reads: CATKFGGWSYNEQFF. The CDR3 DNA follows: TGTGCCACCAAATTTGGCGGGTGGTCCTACAATGAGCAGTTCTTC.

The V and J genes are TRBV5-1 and TRBJ1-2; 9 bases agree with TRBD1. The germline V gene encodes CDR1 SGHRS and CDR2 YFSETQ. Trimming took 4 bases from V and 2 from J; bases not matched to a gene: 9. The CDR3 sequence is 16 residues long. CDR3 coding DNA: TGCGCCAGCAGCACCGGGACAGGGTGGGGAAACTATGGCTACACCTTC. Protein sequence: CASSTGTGWGNYGYTF.

This clonotype was seen at least ten times. The chain joins TRBV29-1 to TRBJ2-7, with TRBD1 matching 10 bases. This CDR3 has 14 amino acids. Germline CDR1 is SQVTM and CDR2 is ANQGSEA. Trimming removed 6 bases from V and 2 bases from J; junction bases left unmatched: 7. The CDR3 DNA sequence: TGCAGCGTCCAGAAAGGGACAGGGGCCTACGAGCAGTACTTC. Residues: CSVQKGTGAYEQYF.

This clonotype was detected a few times. This chain uses TRBV4-1 with TRBJ2-1; TRBD1 matches 8 bases. The V gene end was trimmed by 3 bases and the J gene end by 8 bases; junction bases not matched to a gene: 9. The length of the CDR3 is 15 residues. Germline lookup yields CDR1 MGHRA and CDR2 YSYEKL. CDR3 DNA: TGCGCCAGCAGCCACAGGGGGCGCCTTGTCGATGAGCAGTTCTTC. Its translation is CASSHRGRLVDEQFF.

V usage is TRBV4-3 and J usage is TRBJ2-2, with D unresolved. Trimming stripped 3 bases from V and 4 bases from J, with 12 bases between. The CDR3 runs to 15 residues. Germline V gives CDR1 LGHNA, CDR2 YSLEER. This CDR3 is CASSHLVGTTGELFF. The CDR3, as DNA: TGCGCCAGCAGCCATTTGGTCGGCACCACCGGGGAGCTGTTTTTT.

The chain combines TRBV5-1 with TRBJ1-2; 7 bases line up with TRBD1. In germline, CDR1 is SGHRS, CDR2 YFSETQ. V was clipped by 1 base and J by 4 bases; unmatched bases: 1. The CDR3 loop spans 13 amino acids. The CDR3 nucleotides read TGCGCCAGCAGCTTGACAGGGGTCTATGGCTACACCTTC. Translation: CASSLTGVYGYTF.

This clonotype was observed at least ten times. The chain uses TRBV20-1 and TRBJ1-2; D is undetermined. CDR3 length: 11 residues. The germline gives CDR1 DFQATT, CDR2 SNEGSKA (reference sequence). Trimming cost V 0 bases and J 4 bases, with 3 bases left between them. The CDR3 protein is CSARDGYGYTF. The CDR3 DNA reads as TGCAGTGCTAGAGATGGCTATGGCTACACCTTC.

This clonotype has a handful of counts. V is TRBV6-1 and J is TRBJ1-5, with D possibly matching TRBD1 (6 bases). Trimming shortened V by 7 bases and J by 1 base, and 20 bases separated the two germline ends. The CDR3 has 17 residues. In germline, CDR1 is MNHNS, CDR2 SASEGT. The CDR3 DNA reads as TGTGCCAGCAAGGGGACAATAGGTTCGGGAAGCAATCAGCCCCAGCATTTT. This encodes CASKGTIGSGSNQPQHF.

This clonotype came up a few times. The V call is TRBV15, the J call TRBJ1-6; 10 nucleotides line up with TRBD1. The CDR3 loop spans 15 amino acids. Germline assignment: CDR1 LNHNV and CDR2 YYDKDF (reference sequence). V was pared by 8 bases and J by 10 bases, with 11 bases of the junction left unmatched. The CDR3 nucleotides are TGTGCCACCCACCCGGGACAGGGGTTCTGGTCACCCCTCCACTTT. Its translation is CATHPGQGFWSPLHF.

The V and J genes are TRBV7-9 and TRBJ2-1, with no clear D. This CDR3 is built from 12 residues. V dropped 6 bases and J dropped 6 bases, with 9 bases sitting between them. Germline-derived CDR1 and CDR2 are SEHNR and FQNEAQ (reference sequence). Here the CDR3 DNA reads TGTGCCAGCAGGGGTGGCTTCAATGAGCAGTTCTTC. Translation: CASRGGFNEQFF. The full variable domain, rest sourced from reference TRBV7-9 and TRBJ2-1, is DTGVSQNPRHKITKRGQNVTFRCDPISEHNRLYWYRQTLGQGPEFLTYFQNEAQLEKSRLLSDRFSAERPKGSFSTLEIQRTEQGDSAMYLCASRGGFNEQFFGPGTRLTVL.

J is TRBJ2-1 and V is TRBV10-3, with a tentative D call TRBD1 (5 bases). This CDR3 has 10 amino acids. Germline-derived CDR1 and CDR2 are ENHRY and SYGVKD. V gave up 11 bases and J gave up 9 bases, with 11 bases separating them. The CDR3 protein is CAAGNGEQFF. The CDR3 DNA follows: TGTGCCGCAGGGAACGGTGAGCAGTTCTTC.

This clonotype came up a few times. The CDR3 DNA reads as TGTGCCAGCAGAGGGACACCCTACAATGAGCAGTTCTTC. Translation gives CASRGTPYNEQFF. V gene TRBV7-2 combines with J gene TRBJ2-1; D is possibly TRBD1 (6 bases). The CDR3 consists of 13 residues. The V end was cut by 6 bases, the J end by 2 bases, with 8 bases between. Germline V lookup: CDR1 SGHTA, CDR2 FQGNSA.

V gene TRBV7-6 combines with J gene TRBJ2-5; D is possibly TRBD2 (6 bases). Trimming left V 0 bases short and J 5 bases short, with 25 bases between. The germline CDR1 and CDR2 sequences are SGHVS and FNYEAQ. The CDR3 covers 19 residues. The CDR3 region is CASSLAFRDSAVEWETQYF. The CDR3 DNA reads as TGTGCCAGCAGCTTAGCATTCCGGGACTCAGCCGTGGAGTGGGAGACCCAGTACTTC.

The chain recombines TRBV7-2 with TRBJ2-1, with 10 bases aligning to TRBD2. The CDR3 length is 17 residues. In germline, CDR1 is SGHTA, CDR2 FQGNSA. Trimming cost V 5 bases and J 7 bases; bases outside gene matches: 14. This CDR3 is CASSLTPSSGGLNEQFF. The CDR3 DNA sequence: TGTGCCAGCAGCCTCACCCCTTCTAGCGGGGGTCTAAATGAGCAGTTCTTC. Looking up the rest from reference TRBV7-2 and TRBJ2-1 gives the full variable domain: GAGVSQSPSNKVTEKGKDVELRCDPISGHTALYWYRQSLGQGLEFLIYFQGNSAPDKSGLPSDRFSAERTGGSVSTLTIQRTQQEDSAVYLCASSLTPSSGGLNEQFFGPGTRLTVL.

The J gene is TRBJ2-3, the V gene TRBV11-2; 9 nucleotides match TRBD1. This CDR3 has 16 amino acids. The germline V gene encodes CDR1 SGHAT and CDR2 FQNNGV. V was clipped by 5 bases and J by 5 bases; unmatched bases: 11. The CDR3 loop is CASSPALGQGKDTQYF. As DNA, the CDR3 is TGTGCCAGCAGCCCAGCCCTCGGACAGGGGAAAGATACGCAGTATTTT.